This paragraph reports one T cell receptor (beta chain). The entry originates in a study of control samples from healthy donors and cancer patients. The CDR3 runs to 16 residues. Repertoires were generated with immunoSEQ multiplex PCR, while TCRdb's copy carries only in-frame clones and drops some. The sample holds about 120,000 clones; about 87% are singletons and the top ten take 9.5% to 13%. The rearrangement links TRBV21-1 to TRBJ1-4. TRBV21-1 is shown as a pseudogene. The sample consisted of blood. The source of this sequence is a man aged 30 to 45 in good health. The CDR3 coding sequence is TGTGCCAGCAGCAAAGATAGCAGGTATTCTTATGAAAAACTGTTTTTT. Protein product: CASSKDSRYSYEKLFF.